Following are 14 T cell receptor beta chains from one sample sequenced in a study of neurological immune-mediated disorders. TCRdb called the 5' RACE reads again in MiXCR, with one record for every CDR3 protein. The data show about 76,000 distinct CDR3 sequences, with roughly 18% seen just once and 15% to 17% held by the top ten. Sequenced material: PBMCs. These receptors originate from a woman aged 40-49 years in good health.

There are many counts of this clonotype. J is TRBJ2-3 and V is TRBV7-2; possible D gene TRBD1, 5 bases. V lost 1 base to trimming and J lost 1 base, with 9 bases between them. CDR3 length: 15 residues. Germline V lookup: CDR1 SGHTA, CDR2 FQGNSA. The CDR3 DNA is TGTGCCAGCAGCTTAGAGGGCAGGGGCACAGATACGCAGTATTTT. Protein sequence: CASSLEGRGTDTQYF.

This clonotype showed up many times. Relative to the germline gene, one junction end is altered; a read error may explain this. This chain connects TRBV4-3 to TRBJ2-1; the D is unclear. The CDR3 covers 16 residues. Germline V gives CDR1 LGHNA, CDR2 YSLEER. The chain's CDR3 is CASRQGMATSYNEQFF. As DNA, the CDR3 is TGCGCCAGCAGGCAAGGAATGGCTACCTCCTACAATGAGCAGTTCTTC.

The chain is built from TRBV15 and TRBJ2-3; 12 nucleotides match TRBD1. V trimming: 8 bases; J trimming: 4 bases; junction bases outside the gene matches: 7. The CDR3 extends over 15 amino acids. Looked up from germline, CDR1 is LNHNV and CDR2 is YYDKDF (reference sequence). The CDR3 protein is CATGGDRGHADTQYF. The CDR3 bases are TGTGCCACCGGAGGGGACAGGGGGCACGCAGATACGCAGTATTTT.

This clonotype showed up many times. The chain couples TRBV20-1 to TRBJ2-3; TRBD2 matches 8 bases. V lost 6 bases to trimming and J lost 2 bases; unmatched junction nucleotides: 10. This CDR3 comprises 15 residues. Germline values: CDR1 DFQATT, CDR2 SNEGSKA (reference sequence). This chain's CDR3 is CSAQGAGGFTDTQYF. In DNA form, the CDR3 reads TGCAGTGCCCAAGGCGCGGGGGGATTCACAGATACGCAGTATTTT.

This clonotype was picked up many times. This chain joins TRBV7-2 and TRBJ1-4, with D maybe TRBD1 (6 bases). V was shortened by 5 bases and J by 7 bases, with 17 bases between the two germline ends. Germline V gene sequence: CDR1 SGHTA, CDR2 FQGNSA. The CDR3 is made up of 15 amino acids. The CDR3 nucleotides read TGTGCCAGCAGCGCTCGGGACATCGGGAGTGAAAAACTGTTTTTT. Translating it yields CASSARDIGSEKLFF.

The genes are TRBV4-1 and TRBJ2-7, with 10 bases fitting TRBD2. Trimming cost V 1 base and J 0 bases; bases outside gene matches: 6. Germline values: CDR1 MGHRA, CDR2 YSYEKL. This CDR3 contains 17 residues. Here the CDR3 DNA reads TGCGCCAGCAGCCAAGTTCTAGCGGGGGAGCTCTCCTACGAGCAGTACTTC. Its protein is CASSQVLAGELSYEQYF.

This clonotype has at least ten counts. The rearrangement joins TRBV29-1 to TRBJ2-7, with 10 bases fitting TRBD1. Germline V gives CDR1 SQVTM, CDR2 ANQGSEA. The J segment lost 5 bases and the V segment lost 3 bases, leaving 4 bases of the junction unmatched. CDR3 length: 13 residues. The CDR3: CSVEGQGTNEQYF. As DNA, the CDR3 is TGCAGCGTTGAGGGACAGGGGACCAACGAGCAGTACTTC.

The sample holds many counts of this clonotype. The chain is built from TRBV20-1 and TRBJ2-3; 7 bases agree with TRBD2. Losses at the gene ends were 3 bases for V and 8 bases for J; bases not matched to a gene: 11. The CDR3 is 14 residues long. Looked up from germline, CDR1 is DFQATT and CDR2 is SNEGSKA (reference sequence). CDR3 DNA: TGCAGTGCTAGTGATCCTCGGGGGGAACGTACGCAGTATTTT. Its protein is CSASDPRGERTQYF.

This clonotype was counted ten times or more. The chain recombines TRBV5-1 with TRBJ2-2; 12 bases map to TRBD1. CDR1 SGHRS and CDR2 YFSETQ come from the germline V gene. This CDR3 has 19 residues. The V gene end was trimmed by 4 bases and the J gene end by 1 base; junction bases not matched to a gene: 11. CDR3 sequence (DNA): TGCGCCAGCAGCAGCACCGGGACAGGGGGCTTGGAGAACACCGGGGAGCTGTTTTTT. It translates to CASSSTGTGGLENTGELFF.

The V call is TRBV7-2, the J call TRBJ1-5, with D tentatively TRBD1 (5 bases). This CDR3 comprises 15 residues. Germline V gives CDR1 SGHTA, CDR2 FQGNSA. V gave up 0 bases and J gave up 8 bases, with 14 bases separating them. The CDR3 loop reads CASSLAGVQGEPQHF. As DNA, the CDR3 is TGTGCCAGCAGCTTAGCGGGGGTCCAAGGTGAGCCCCAGCATTTT. Full variable domain (remainder filled in from reference TRBV7-2 and TRBJ1-5): GAGVSQSPSNKVTEKGKDVELRCDPISGHTALYWYRQSLGQGLEFLIYFQGNSAPDKSGLPSDRFSAERTGGSVSTLTIQRTQQEDSAVYLCASSLAGVQGEPQHFGDGTRLSIL.

This clonotype has a count of ten or more. One end of the junction fails to match germline, which may point to a read error. This sequence joins TRBV25-1 and TRBJ2-2; D possibly corresponds to TRBD2 (5 bases). Germline V lookup: CDR1 MGHDK, CDR2 SYGVNS. The CDR3 extends over 16 amino acids. CDR3 coding DNA: TGCGCCAGCAGTGAATCGAGGGCCCCGGCCGGCGGGGAGCTGTTTTTT. Its translation is CASSESRAPAGGELFF.

This clonotype was recorded at least ten times. The gene calls are TRBV15 and TRBJ2-3, with D tentatively TRBD2 (5 bases). The CDR3 has 14 amino acids. V was cut by 7 bases and J by 1 base, with 12 bases left in between. Germline V CDR1 and CDR2: LNHNV, YYDKDF (reference sequence). CDR3 coding DNA: TGTGCCACCAAGGAGAGGGAACGCACAGATACGCAGTATTTT. This translates into CATKERERTDTQYF. Full variable domain (rest looked up from reference TRBV15 and TRBJ2-3): DAMVIQNPRYQVTQFGKPVTLSCSQTLNHNVMYWYQQKSSQAPKLLFHYYDKDFNNEADTPDNFQSRRPNTSFCFLDIRSPGLGDTAMYLCATKERERTDTQYFGPGTRLTVL.

This clonotype was seen ten or more times. This rearrangement joins TRBV10-2 to TRBJ2-5; TRBD2 is a possible D gene (6 bases). Germline V lookup: CDR1 WSHSY, CDR2 SAAADI. Trimming cost V 5 bases and J 3 bases, with 13 bases left between them. This CDR3 spans 14 amino acids. The CDR3 reads CASSWGLDEETQYF. DNA of the CDR3: TGCGCCAGCAGTTGGGGACTGGACGAAGAGACCCAGTACTTC.

At least ten counts were recorded for this clonotype. The chain has TRBV7-2 and TRBJ1-1; 7 positions agree with TRBD1. Germline V gives CDR1 SGHTA, CDR2 FQGNSA. The CDR3 covers 14 residues. The trim removed 1 base at V and 5 bases at J, leaving 4 bases unmatched. In DNA, the CDR3 is TGTGCCAGCAGCTTAGGAGGGGGCGGAACTGAAGCTTTCTTT. This sequence encodes CASSLGGGGTEAFF.